Presented here are 17 T cell receptor beta chains from one specimen sequenced in a study of shared clonotypes between healthy human individuals. Only in-frame clones appear in the TCRdb table, and some are missing; sequencing was by immunoSEQ multiplex PCR. The sample carries around 750,000 clones, approximately 74% recorded once. The sequenced material came from memory CD4+ T cells sorted from blood. Subset given: CD45RA-negative fraction. These receptors all come from a woman under 40 in good health.

The rearrangement links TRBV7-2 to TRBJ2-7; D is tentatively TRBD1 or TRBD2 (7 bases each). Trimming cost V 4 bases and J 4 bases, with 23 bases left between them. The germline V gene has CDR1 SGHTA and CDR2 FQGNSA. This CDR3 is 17 amino acids long. The CDR3 DNA reads as TGTGCCAGCAGCTCCTCAAACCGGGGAGGGGGCCGGTACGAGCAGTACTTC. This translates into CASSSSNRGGGRYEQYF.

The gene calls are TRBV5-1 and TRBJ2-7; possible D gene TRBD2, 5 bases. V was pared by 7 bases and J by 0 bases, with 14 bases between. The germline V gene has CDR1 SGHRS and CDR2 YFSETQ. The CDR3 runs 14 residues. CDR3 in DNA: TGCGCCAGCTCACTGCGGGTTAGCTCCTACGAGCAGTACTTC. It translates to CASSLRVSSYEQYF.

The chain has TRBV6-5 and TRBJ2-3, with 7 bases matching TRBD2. The CDR3 totals 16 residues. CDR1 is MNHEY, CDR2 SVGAGI, per germline. V lost 4 bases to trimming and J lost 4 bases; unmatched junction nucleotides: 11. CDR3 in DNA: TGTGCCAGCAGTTTTGGGAGGGCCTTTACCCCAGATACGCAGTATTTT. As protein: CASSFGRAFTPDTQYF.

V is TRBV6-5 and J is TRBJ1-1; 7 bases are shared with TRBD1. Germline V gives CDR1 MNHEY, CDR2 SVGAGI. The trim removed 4 bases at V and 3 bases at J, leaving 5 bases unmatched. CDR3 length: 14 amino acids. The CDR3 bases are TGTGCCAGCAGTTCCCAGAGGGGGCACACTGAAGCTTTCTTT. This translates into CASSSQRGHTEAFF.

This clone was picked up one time. Distinct nucleotide sequences in the sample also encode this CDR3. This rearrangement joins TRBV27 to TRBJ1-5, with 8 bases that match TRBD1. This CDR3 region has 14 residues. With 3 bases clipped from V and 4 bases from J, the junction kept 2 bases outside the gene matches. Germline values: CDR1 MNHEY, CDR2 SMNVEV (reference sequence). The CDR3 sequence is CASSFGQGNQPQHF. The CDR3 DNA is TGTGCCAGCAGTTTCGGACAGGGAAATCAGCCCCAGCATTTT.

The chain is built from TRBV28 and TRBJ2-7; 7 nucleotides agree with TRBD1. J gave up 3 bases and V 5 bases, and 7 bases lay outside the gene matches. Per germline, CDR1 MDHEN and CDR2 SYDVKM. The CDR3 length is 14 residues. CDR3 sequence reads: CASSVTGLRYEQYF. The CDR3 nucleotides are TGTGCCAGCAGTGTGACAGGGTTACGCTACGAGCAGTACTTC.

The rearrangement uses TRBV7-6 and TRBJ2-1; 9 bases match TRBD1. Per the germline V gene, CDR1 is SGHVS and CDR2 is FNYEAQ. The CDR3 totals 16 residues. The V segment lost 5 bases and the J segment 1 base; nucleotides outside the gene matches: 6. The CDR3 DNA is TGTGCCAGCAGCGTGGGACAGGGAAGTTCCTACAATGAGCAGTTCTTC. Translating gives CASSVGQGSSYNEQFF.

The chain recombines TRBV7-9 with TRBJ2-1; 10 bases match TRBD2. This CDR3 region has 18 residues. Germline V CDR1 and CDR2: SEHNR, FQNEAQ (reference sequence). V was clipped by 1 base and J by 0 bases; unmatched bases: 6. The DNA for the CDR3 is TGTGCCAGCAGCTTAGAAGCGGGAGGGTGGAGCTCCTACAATGAGCAGTTCTTC. Amino acid sequence: CASSLEAGGWSSYNEQFF.

The chain carries TRBV11-2 and TRBJ2-2; D possibly corresponds to TRBD1 (5 bases). V was clipped by 4 bases and J by 1 base, with 10 bases between them. Per the germline V gene, CDR1 is SGHAT and CDR2 is FQNNGV. The CDR3 consists of 15 residues. In DNA, the CDR3 is TGTGCCAGCAGCTGGGGCGGAGAGAACACCGGGGAGCTGTTTTTT. Translation gives CASSWGGENTGELFF.

The V gene is TRBV5-1, the J gene TRBJ2-2, with 12 bases identical to TRBD2. Trimming took 5 bases from V and 5 from J; bases not matched to a gene: 4. There are 15 residues in the CDR3. Germline V gene lookup returns CDR1 SGHRS and CDR2 YFSETQ. The CDR3 DNA follows: TGCGCCAGCAGGGCCGGGACTAGCGGGACCGGGGAGCTGTTTTTT. Its translation is CASRAGTSGTGELFF.

The chain uses TRBV7-9 and TRBJ2-3; 8 bases are shared with TRBD1. The CDR3 has 17 residues. Looked up from germline, CDR1 is SEHNR and CDR2 is FQNEAQ (reference sequence). V was pared by 5 bases and J by 3 bases, with 13 bases of the junction left unmatched. The CDR3 sequence is CASSRNQGALLTDTQYF. In DNA, the CDR3 is TGTGCCAGCAGCCGCAACCAGGGGGCGCTTTTAACAGATACGCAGTATTTT.

The chain employs TRBV9 and TRBJ1-1; D is uncertain. Trimming shortened V by 0 bases and J by 1 base, and 7 bases separated the two germline ends. Germline CDR1 SGDLS, CDR2 YYNGEE. This CDR3 has 14 residues. The CDR3 DNA reads TGTGCCAGCAGCGTAGTTCCGGGGAACACTGAAGCTTTCTTT. Translating it yields CASSVVPGNTEAFF.

This clone was observed a single time. The rearrangement joins TRBV29-1 to TRBJ1-1, with D tentatively TRBD1 (5 bases). Trimming took 3 bases from V and 8 from J, leaving 10 bases between them. Per the germline V gene, CDR1 is SQVTM and CDR2 is ANQGSEA. The CDR3 totals 11 residues. In DNA form, the CDR3 reads TGCAGCGTTGAGGGGACCGTCGAAGCTTTCTTT. This encodes CSVEGTVEAFF.

This clone appeared many times. This chain joins TRBV5-1 and TRBJ1-1, with D possibly matching TRBD1 (6 bases). Germline lookup yields CDR1 SGHRS and CDR2 YFSETQ. V was pared by 0 bases and J by 1 base, with 10 bases between. This CDR3 comprises 15 residues. In DNA form, the CDR3 reads TGCGCCAGCAGCTTGGACGGGGGGCGGAACACTGAAGCTTTCTTT. This translates into CASSLDGGRNTEAFF.

The chain links TRBV6-5 to TRBJ2-7; 8 nucleotides align to TRBD1. V lost 6 bases, J lost 3 bases, and 7 bases stayed unmatched. This CDR3 region has 14 residues. The V gene's germline CDR1 is MNHEY and CDR2 SVGAGI. The CDR3 DNA reads TGTGCCAGCAGGTTGACAGGGGAAAGCTACGAGCAGTACTTC. Its translation is CASRLTGESYEQYF.

This chain uses TRBV7-2 with TRBJ1-1; D is ambiguous. V lost 5 bases and J 3 bases, leaving 10 bases between the germline ends. CDR3 length: 13 residues. The V gene's germline CDR1 is SGHTA and CDR2 FQGNSA. This CDR3 is CASSPQQDTEAFF. Here the CDR3 DNA reads TGTGCCAGCAGCCCTCAACAAGACACTGAAGCTTTCTTT.

The chain employs TRBV18 and TRBJ2-1, with 8 bases lining up with TRBD2. Looked up from germline, CDR1 is KGHSH and CDR2 is LQKENI. This CDR3 contains 15 residues. Trimming removed 3 bases from V and 7 bases from J; junction bases left unmatched: 8. The CDR3 DNA is TGTGCCAGCTCACCCACTAGCGGCCCTCGGAATGAGCAGTTCTTC. It encodes CASSPTSGPRNEQFF.